The T cell receptor (beta chain) under discussion was sequenced for a study of cytomegalovirus exposure and HLA in healthy donors. Study results and caveats: Previously analyzed data showed that most TCR beta V segments were productive at a frequency of about 87% or about 30%.

Trimming pared 4 bases from V and 11 bases from J, leaving 20 bases between. Germline CDR1 LNHDA, CDR2 SQIVND (reference sequence). The CDR3 extends over 15 amino acids. Concerning this clone itself: Its antigen remains unknown.

13 Jbeta primers and 60 Vbeta primers were used for the PCR. Sequencing was performed with immunoSEQ multiplex PCR; in TCRdb, only in-frame clones are kept and a portion is missing. The table shows around 130,000 clones, with approximately 74% occurring only once. The chain recombines TRBV19 with TRBJ1-4; possibly TRBD1 for D (6 bases). The sequenced sample was PBMCs. The TCR originated in a middle-aged man in good health and CMV-seropositive. The CDR3 protein is CASSKGRQAGDKLFF. Written as DNA, the CDR3 is TGTGCCAGTAGTAAAGGACGACAGGCTGGAGATAAACTGTTTTTT.